Here is one TCR beta chain with its context. No antigen is known for it. The data are from a study of shared clonotypes between healthy human individuals. The CDR3 loop spans 15 amino acids. Trimming took 8 bases from V and 0 from J, leaving 17 bases between them. Germline V gene data show CDR1 as SGHDT and CDR2 as YYEEEE. TCRdb keeps only in-frame clones here, not all; method: immunoSEQ multiplex PCR. This table holds about 2.3 million clones, 80% to 95% found once. Study-level findings and limits: Relative to their counterparts shared across all four donors, non-shared clonotypes exhibited diminished generation probabilities.

The source is a man aged 18 to 29 in good health. Some clones in this sample may be carry-over from other donors' samples. Input material: naive CD4+ T cells from PBMCs. Subset noted: CD45RA+ positively selected. The J gene is TRBJ1-1, the V gene TRBV5-6; the D gene is possibly TRBD1 (6 bases). CDR3 amino acids: CARPQGGRMNTEAFF. Written as DNA, the CDR3 is TGTGCCAGGCCACAGGGCGGAAGGATGAACACTGAAGCTTTCTTT.